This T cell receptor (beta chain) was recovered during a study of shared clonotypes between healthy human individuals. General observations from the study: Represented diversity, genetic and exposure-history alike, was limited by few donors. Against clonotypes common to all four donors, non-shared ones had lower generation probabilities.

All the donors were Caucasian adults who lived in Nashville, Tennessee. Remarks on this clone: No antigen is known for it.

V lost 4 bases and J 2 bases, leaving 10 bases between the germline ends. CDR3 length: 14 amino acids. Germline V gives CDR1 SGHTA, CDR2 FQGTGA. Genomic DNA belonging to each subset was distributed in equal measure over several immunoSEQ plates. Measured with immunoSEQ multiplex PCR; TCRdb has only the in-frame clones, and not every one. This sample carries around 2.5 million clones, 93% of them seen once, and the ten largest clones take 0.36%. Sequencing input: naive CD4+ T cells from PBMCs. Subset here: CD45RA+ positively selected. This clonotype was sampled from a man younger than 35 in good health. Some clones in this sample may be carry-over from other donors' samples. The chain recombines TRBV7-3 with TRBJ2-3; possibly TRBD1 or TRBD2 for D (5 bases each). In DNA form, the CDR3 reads TGTGCCAGCAGCTCGGGACGGAACACAGATACGCAGTATTTT. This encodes CASSSGRNTDTQYF. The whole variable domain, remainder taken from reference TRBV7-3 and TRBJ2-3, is GAGVSQTPSNKVTEKGKYVELRCDPISGHTALYWYRQSLGQGPEFLIYFQGTGAADDSGLPNDRFFAVRPEGSVSTLKIQRTERGDSAVYLCASSSGRNTDTQYFGPGTRLTVL.